A single sample gave rise to the 29 T cell receptor beta chains below, sequenced in a study of tumor-infiltrating lymphocytes in oesophageal squamous cell carcinoma. TCRdb reprocessed the PCR reads via MiXCR and lists one record per CDR3 protein. Found here are 8,500 to 11,000 distinct CDR3 sequences, about 60% of them singletons; the top ten hold approximately 25%. Sequencing was performed on esophageal tumor tissue. The receptors were sampled from a female donor with esophageal squamous cell carcinoma.

About this clonotype itself: This could be a read error, since a much larger clone is one nucleotide away. The rearrangement joins TRBV6-2 or TRBV6-3 to TRBJ2-5; D is uncertain. The DNA matches TRBJ2-1 better at its end, which makes the J call doubtful. Looked up from germline, CDR1 is MNHEY and CDR2 is SVGEGT. The CDR3 loop spans 12 amino acids. CDR3 coding DNA: TGTGCCAGCAGTTTTTCAGGCCGCGAGCAGTTCTTC. Protein: CASSFSGREQFF.

The rearrangement uses TRBV11-2 and TRBJ2-3; 7 nucleotides line up with TRBD1. The DNA end lines up better with TRBJ2-1; the J call may be wrong. CDR3 size: 14 residues. The germline V gene encodes CDR1 SGHAT and CDR2 FQNNGV. CDR3 nucleotide sequence: TGTGCCAGCAGCCAAACAGGGGTGTACAATGAGCAGTTCTTC. Amino acid sequence: CASSQTGVYNEQFF.

This CDR3 is CASTPVKSSYNEQFF. The DNA for the CDR3 is TGCGCCAGCACCCCGGTGAAGAGCTCCTACAATGAGCAGTTCTTC. The rearrangement uses TRBV5-1 and TRBJ2-1, with D unresolved. The CDR3 is made up of 15 amino acids. V was pared by 6 bases and J by 0 bases, with 13 bases between. CDR1 is SGHRS, CDR2 YFSETQ, per germline.

This clonotype was counted once. The J gene is TRBJ2-3, the V gene TRBV6-8; no clear D gene. The closer fit of TRBJ2-7 to the DNA end suggests the J call may be wrong. Germline CDR1 is MNHGY and CDR2 is SAAAGT. The CDR3 runs to 12 residues. The CDR3 loop is CATWLGIHEQYF. The CDR3 DNA reads TGTGCCACCTGGTTGGGGATCCACGAGCAGTACTTC.

The chain carries TRBV12-3 or TRBV12-4 and TRBJ2-1; no clear D. The end of the DNA is better explained by TRBJ1-1, so the J call may be wrong. The CDR3 sequence is 14 residues long. DNA of the CDR3: TGTGCCAGCAGTTTAAGCGCCGCGGGCACTGAAGCTTTCTTT. Amino acids: CASSLSAAGTEAFF.

This chain joins TRBV5-1 and TRBJ1-1, with no clear D. The CDR3 extends over 14 amino acids. Per germline, CDR1 SGHRS and CDR2 YFSETQ. V was cut by 0 bases and J by 1 base, with 7 bases left in between. CDR3 protein: CASSLAQANTEAFF. In nucleotides, the CDR3 is TGCGCCAGCAGCTTGGCCCAAGCGAACACTGAAGCTTTCTTT.

This sequence joins TRBV7-9 and TRBJ2-5, with D perhaps TRBD1 (5 bases). The CDR3 consists of 14 residues. Per germline, CDR1 SEHNR and CDR2 FQNEAQ (reference sequence). V lost 2 bases and J lost 2, with 9 bases in between. CDR3 nucleotide sequence: TGTGCCAGCAGCTTACGGCAGGGACAAGAGACCCAGTACTTC. Its translation: CASSLRQGQETQYF.

Points on this clonotype: With a much larger clone just one base away, this may be a read error. Since no conserved phenylalanine or tryptophan closes the CDR3, a read error is the likely cause. The chain recombines TRBV6-8 with TRBJ2-6; D gene uncertain. Trimming left V 7 bases short and J 4 bases short, with 8 bases between. The CDR3 sequence is 13 residues long. Germline V gene lookup returns CDR1 MNHGY and CDR2 SAAAGT. CDR3 in amino acids: CASTASGANVLTS. The CDR3 DNA follows: TGTGCCAGCACCGCTTCCGGGGCCAACGTCCTGACTTCC.

This clonotype is medium-sized in the sample. V usage is TRBV12-5 and J usage is TRBJ2-7; the D is unclear. CDR3 size: 11 residues. Between the trimmed V and J ends, which lost 6 bases and 4 bases, there was a span of 7 bases. CDR1 LGHNT and CDR2 FRNRAP come from the germline V gene. The CDR3 region has the DNA TGTGCTAGTGGCGTGAAGTACGAGCAGTACTTC. Encoded protein: CASGVKYEQYF.

This clonotype qualifies as large. This chain joins TRBV7-9 and TRBJ2-3, with TRBD2 matching 8 bases. V trimming: 5 bases; J trimming: 0 bases; junction bases outside the gene matches: 7. The CDR3 runs to 16 residues. The germline gives CDR1 SEHNR, CDR2 FQNEAQ (reference sequence). The CDR3 is CASSPGLAASTDTQYF. As DNA, the CDR3 is TGTGCCAGCAGCCCTGGACTAGCAGCTAGCACAGATACGCAGTATTTT.

The V call is TRBV6-2 or TRBV6-3, the J call TRBJ2-7; maybe TRBD2 (6 bases). The V and J ends lost 2 bases and 2 bases respectively, with 13 bases between them. This CDR3 region has 15 residues. Germline V CDR1 and CDR2: MNHEY, SVGEGT. CDR3 sequence: CASSYRSAGTYEQYF. The DNA for the CDR3 is TGTGCCAGCAGTTACCGATCCGCGGGGACCTACGAGCAGTACTTC.

This clonotype was counted only a few times. The V and J genes are TRBV4-1 and TRBJ2-5; TRBD1 aligns across 9 bases. V trimming: 9 bases; J trimming: 11 bases; junction bases outside the gene matches: 19. The CDR3 runs to 15 residues. Germline V gives CDR1 MGHRA, CDR2 YSYEKL. CDR3 nucleotides: TGCGCCAGTAGTCAGCCGGGACAGGGAAACAATGAGCAGTACTTC. Encoded protein: CASSQPGQGNNEQYF.

The chain recombines TRBV10-3 with TRBJ1-5; 11 positions match TRBD1. The CDR3 totals 15 residues. V was clipped by 3 bases and J by 9 bases; unmatched bases: 7. The germline V gene encodes CDR1 ENHRY and CDR2 SYGVKD. The CDR3 sequence: CAISDGQGAVGPQHF. The CDR3 DNA sequence: TGTGCCATCAGTGACGGACAGGGGGCGGTAGGGCCCCAGCATTTT.

The chain carries TRBV28 and TRBJ2-6, with no clear D. Trimming removed 4 bases from V and 2 bases from J, with 9 bases in between. Per germline, CDR1 MDHEN and CDR2 SYDVKM. The CDR3 contains 15 residues. Written as DNA, the CDR3 is TGTGCCAGCAGTTCAACAAAGCCTGGGGCCAACGTCCTGACTTTC. Its translation: CASSSTKPGANVLTF.

This chain uses TRBV7-6 with TRBJ2-3, with TRBD2 matching 15 bases. Germline CDR1 reads SGHVS; CDR2 reads FNYEAQ. Trimming removed 6 bases from V and 6 bases from J; junction bases left unmatched: 7. The CDR3 runs 16 residues. Here the CDR3 DNA reads TGTGCCAGCAGACCCGGACTAGCGGGAGGGTCCGATACGCAGTATTTT. Translated, it gives CASRPGLAGGSDTQYF.

This chain connects TRBV7-6 to TRBJ1-1, with D perhaps matching TRBD1 (6 bases). CDR1 SGHVS and CDR2 FNYEAQ come from the germline V gene. V lost 5 bases, J lost 1 base, and 8 bases lay in between. The CDR3 runs 13 residues. In DNA, the CDR3 is TGTGCCAGCAGCCGACAGGCGAACACTGAAGCTTTCTTT. It codes for CASSRQANTEAFF.

V and J are TRBV12-3 or TRBV12-4 and TRBJ2-1; TRBD1 is a possible D gene (5 bases). The end of the DNA aligns better with TRBJ1-2, so the J call may be wrong. The CDR3 covers 12 residues. The CDR3 DNA is TGTGCCAGCAGTCAGGGAGGCTATGGCTACACCTTC. Translating gives CASSQGGYGYTF.

This clonotype is judged medium-sized. This chain joins TRBV14 and TRBJ1-2; unclear D gene. Deletions cut 4 bases from V and 1 base from J, with 10 bases between. The CDR3 runs 14 residues. Looked up from germline, CDR1 is SGHDN and CDR2 is FVKESK. The CDR3 DNA reads TGTGCCAGCAGCCCGTTCGGGAGTAACTATGGCTACACCTTC. Translation: CASSPFGSNYGYTF.

On this clonotype: One end of the junction varies from germline; a read error may be responsible. J is TRBJ1-1 and V is TRBV5-6; D unclear. CDR1 is SGHDT and CDR2 is YYEEEE in the germline V gene. The CDR3 has 14 residues. The CDR3 nucleotides are TGTGCCAGCAGCTTAGCCCAGGCGAACAATGAAGCTTTCTTT. It encodes CASSLAQANNEAFF.

As concerns this clonotype: A junction end diverges from the germline sequence, so it may reflect a read error. V usage is TRBV24-1 and J usage is TRBJ2-4, with 8 bases fitting TRBD1. The germline gives CDR1 KGHDR, CDR2 SFDVKD. The CDR3 is made up of 13 amino acids. CDR3 region: CVTQGAGTDTQYF. As DNA, the CDR3 is TGTGTCACCCAGGGGGCAGGCACAGATACGCAGTACTTC.

In its sample, this clonotype was seen a few times. The genes are TRBV7-4 and TRBJ2-7; 10 bases are a match to TRBD2. V shed 6 bases and J 3 bases; nucleotides not matched to a gene: 5. From germline, CDR1 is SGHVT and CDR2 SQSDAQ. This CDR3 is 14 amino acids long. CDR3 region: CASSNSGRSYEQYF. Written as DNA, the CDR3 is TGTGCCAGCAGTAATAGCGGGAGGAGCTACGAGCAGTACTTC.

The rearrangement links TRBV6-9 to TRBJ2-4; D gene uncertain. The DNA end is a closer match to TRBJ2-5, so the J assignment may be wrong. CDR1 and CDR2 from the germline V gene are MNHGY and SVAAGI. The CDR3 extends over 13 amino acids. The CDR3 here is CASSAQRKETQYF. Written as DNA, the CDR3 is TGTGCCAGCAGTGCCCAGCGAAAAGAGACCCAGTACTTC.

This clonotype has just a few counts. The chain links TRBV7-6 to TRBJ2-7, with unresolved D. Looked up from germline, CDR1 is SGHVS and CDR2 is FNYEAQ. The V end was cut by 2 bases, the J end by 2 bases, with 7 bases between. The CDR3 totals 13 residues. CDR3 in DNA: TGTGCCAGCAGCTTAAATGTGGCCTACGAGCAGTACTTC. This sequence encodes CASSLNVAYEQYF. Together with reference TRBV7-6 and TRBJ2-7, the CDR3 gives the full variable domain: GAGVSQSPRYKVTKRGQDVALRCDPISGHVSLYWYRQALGQGPEFLTYFNYEAQQDKSGLPNDRFSAERPEGSISTLTIQRTEQRDSAMYRCASSLNVAYEQYFGPGTRLTVT.

In nucleotides, the CDR3 is TGTGCCAGCAGCTTATTGTCCGCAACAGATACGCAGTATTTT. Residues: CASSLLSATDTQYF. The chain employs TRBV7-9 and TRBJ2-3; D is ambiguous. The CDR3 extends over 14 amino acids. V was trimmed by 2 bases and J by 3 bases, leaving 9 bases between them. The germline V gene encodes CDR1 SEHNR and CDR2 FQNEAQ (reference sequence).

The chain joins TRBV6-1 to TRBJ2-3; tentatively, D is TRBD1 (6 bases). Trimming left V 3 bases short and J 2 bases short, with 15 bases between. In germline, CDR1 is MNHNS, CDR2 SASEGT. The CDR3 totals 16 residues. The CDR3, as DNA: TGTGCCAGCAGTGATCTGGGGGCAGGGCCCACAGATACGCAGTATTTT. Its translation is CASSDLGAGPTDTQYF.

The CDR3 region is CASSAGTRSSDEQFF. The CDR3 DNA reads TGTGCCAGCAGCGCCGGGACTAGATCATCCGATGAGCAGTTCTTC. The chain links TRBV7-3 to TRBJ2-3; the match to TRBD2 covers 8 bases. Gene TRBJ2-1 matches the end of the DNA better, so the J call may be wrong. The CDR3 is 15 amino acids. Germline-derived CDR1 and CDR2 are SGHTA and FQGTGA.

The sample holds a few counts of this clonotype. The rearrangement links TRBV28 to TRBJ2-1, with 9 bases matching TRBD2. CDR1 is MDHEN, CDR2 SYDVKM, per germline. The CDR3 runs to 16 residues. The ends lost 2 bases at V and 4 bases at J; junction bases unmatched: 6. The CDR3 is CASSLMTSGAYNEQFF. The CDR3 coding sequence is TGTGCCAGCAGTTTAATGACTAGCGGAGCTTACAATGAGCAGTTCTTC. Supplemented by reference TRBV28 and TRBJ2-1, the full variable domain reads DVKVTQSSRYLVKRTGEKVFLECVQDMDHENMFWYRQDPGLGLRLIYFSYDVKMKEKGDIPEGYSVSREKKERFSLILESASTNQTSMYLCASSLMTSGAYNEQFFGPGTRLTVL.

The J gene is TRBJ2-3, the V gene TRBV6-8, with a weak D call TRBD2 (6 bases). Trimming took off 6 bases at V and 2 bases at J, with 9 bases between the two ends. The CDR3 loop spans 13 amino acids. CDR1 is MNHGY and CDR2 is SAAAGT in the germline V gene. CDR3 nucleotide sequence: TGTGCCAGCAGGGACTATTTCACAGATACGCAGTATTTT. This encodes CASRDYFTDTQYF.

V usage is TRBV7-6 and J usage is TRBJ1-1; D not resolved. The J call may be wrong; the DNA end is better matched by TRBJ1-2. The germline CDR1 and CDR2 sequences are SGHVS and FNYEAQ. CDR3 size: 12 residues. The CDR3 sequence: CASSLSGDGYTF. CDR3 sequence (DNA): TGTGCCAGCAGCTTAAGTGGAGATGGCTACACCTTC.